Sequencing of this TCR beta chain was carried out in a study of cytomegalovirus exposure and HLA in healthy donors. The V end was cut by 10 bases, the J end by 2 bases, with 15 bases between. CDR3 length: 13 amino acids. Germline CDR1 reads MNHNS; CDR2 reads SASEGT. The PCR contained 60 Vbeta and 13 Jbeta primers. The protocol was immunoSEQ multiplex PCR, while the TCRdb copy is restricted to in-frame clones and leaves out a portion. This sample has 170,000 or so clones; approximately 80% occur once, and the top ten carry 2.5% to 4%. This chain uses TRBV6-1 with TRBJ2-7; possibly TRBD1 for D (6 bases). The receptor's source is a woman between 50 and 59 years old in good health and CMV-seropositive. Material: PBMCs. CDR3 nucleotides: TGTGCCACGACGCACAGGGAACCCTACGAGCAGTACTTC. Its translation: CATTHREPYEQYF.